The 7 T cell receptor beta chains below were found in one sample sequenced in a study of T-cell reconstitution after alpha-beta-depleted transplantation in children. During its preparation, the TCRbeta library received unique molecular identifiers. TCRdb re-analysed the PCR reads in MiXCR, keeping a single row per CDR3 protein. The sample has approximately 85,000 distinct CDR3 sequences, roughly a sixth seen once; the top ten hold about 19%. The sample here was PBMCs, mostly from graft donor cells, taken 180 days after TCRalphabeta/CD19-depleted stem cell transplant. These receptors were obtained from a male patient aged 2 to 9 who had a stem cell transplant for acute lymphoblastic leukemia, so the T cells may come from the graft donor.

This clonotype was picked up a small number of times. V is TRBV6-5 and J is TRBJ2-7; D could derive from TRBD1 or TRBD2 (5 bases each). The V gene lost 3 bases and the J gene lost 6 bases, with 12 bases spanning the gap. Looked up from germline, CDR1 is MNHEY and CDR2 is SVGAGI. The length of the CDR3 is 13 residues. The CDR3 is CASSYRSGGEQYF. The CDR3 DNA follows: TGTGCCAGCAGTTATCGGTCTGGGGGCGAGCAGTACTTC.

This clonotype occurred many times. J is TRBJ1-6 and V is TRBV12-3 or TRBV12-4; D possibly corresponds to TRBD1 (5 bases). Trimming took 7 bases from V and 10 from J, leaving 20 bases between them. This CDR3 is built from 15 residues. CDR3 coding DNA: TGTGCCAGCAAATCTGGGAGGGACGGTGGATCACCCCTCCACTTT. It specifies CASKSGRDGGSPLHF.

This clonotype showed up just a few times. The CDR3 DNA reads TGTGCCAGCAGAGCTAACTGGGTGGCTCAGCCCCAGCATTTT. It encodes CASRANWVAQPQHF. V gene TRBV27 combines with J gene TRBJ1-5; D is undetermined. The V gene lost 6 bases and the J gene lost 6 bases, with 15 bases spanning the gap. CDR1 and CDR2 from the germline V gene are MNHEY and SMNVEV (reference sequence). The CDR3 totals 14 residues.

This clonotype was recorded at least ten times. The CDR3 nucleotides read TGCGCCAGCAGCTTGGGGGGGGGCGTTAATGAGCAGTTCTTC. Its protein is CASSLGGGVNEQFF. The rearrangement links TRBV5-1 to TRBJ2-1; D may be TRBD2 (7 bases). Germline CDR1 SGHRS, CDR2 YFSETQ. V was clipped by 0 bases and J by 7 bases, with 11 bases between them. CDR3 length: 14 amino acids.

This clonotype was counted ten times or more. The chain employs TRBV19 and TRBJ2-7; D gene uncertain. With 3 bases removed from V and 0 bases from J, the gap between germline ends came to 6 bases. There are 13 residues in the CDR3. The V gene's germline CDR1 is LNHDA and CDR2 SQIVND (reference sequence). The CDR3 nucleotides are TGTGCCAGTAGTATTGGGGACTCCTACGAGCAGTACTTC. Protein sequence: CASSIGDSYEQYF.

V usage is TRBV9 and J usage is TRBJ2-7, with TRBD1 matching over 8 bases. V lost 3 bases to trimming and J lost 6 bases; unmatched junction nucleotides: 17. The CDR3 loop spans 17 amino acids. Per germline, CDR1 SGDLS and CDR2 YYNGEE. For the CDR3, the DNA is TGTGCCAGCAGCGCCCACCGAGCAGGGGGCGCGGTCGGCGAGCAGTACTTC. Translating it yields CASSAHRAGGAVGEQYF.

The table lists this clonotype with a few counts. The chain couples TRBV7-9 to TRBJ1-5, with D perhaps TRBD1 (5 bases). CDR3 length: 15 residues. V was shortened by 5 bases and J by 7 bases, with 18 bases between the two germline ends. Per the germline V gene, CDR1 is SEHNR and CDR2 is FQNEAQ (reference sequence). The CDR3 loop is CASSQGLAGRQPQHF. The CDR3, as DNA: TGTGCCAGCAGCCAAGGATTAGCGGGGCGGCAGCCCCAGCATTTT. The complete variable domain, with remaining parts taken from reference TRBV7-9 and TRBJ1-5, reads DTGVSQNPRHKITKRGQNVTFRCDPISEHNRLYWYRQTLGQGPEFLTYFQNEAQLEKSRLLSDRFSAERPKGSFSTLEIQRTEQGDSAMYLCASSQGLAGRQPQHFGDGTRLSIL.